This T cell receptor (beta chain) was sequenced during a study of blood T cells in healthy people across ages. The study, taken as a whole, reports: Unsorted PBMC material precluded a definitive naive versus antigen-experienced comparison.

Trimming shortened V by 4 bases and J by 2 bases, and 16 bases separated the two germline ends. This CDR3 is 16 amino acids long. The germline V gene encodes CDR1 KGHDR and CDR2 SFDVKD. As concerns this clonotype: The target antigen is unknown.

Alongside a J-beta primer mix, a sample-barcoded 5' primer served in a second PCR lasting roughly 6 to 11 cycles. TCRdb analysed the 5' RACE reads with MiXCR anew, one entry per CDR3 protein. The data contain hundreds of thousands of distinct CDR3 sequences, 24% of them singletons. These sequences were also reported in another study, on T cells of mothers and their children. That publication notes: Three healthy Caucasian mothers gave samples, and so did their six children.

The receptor was isolated from a boy between 10 and 17 years old in good health. Source material: blood. V usage is TRBV24-1 and J usage is TRBJ1-2, with D tentatively TRBD1 (6 bases). This CDR3 reads CATSDSGQPTNYGYTF. The CDR3 DNA sequence: TGTGCCACCAGTGACAGTGGACAGCCGACCAACTATGGCTACACCTTC.